Only a few counts were recorded for the clone carrying this TCR beta chain. Its antigen is not identified. The sample is drawn from a study of T cell responses to AZD1222 COVID-19 vaccine. Study-wide points: Spike-specific TCR depth and breadth grew after two AZD1222 doses.

The method was immunoSEQ multiplex PCR; TCRdb's version includes in-frame clones alone and lacks a portion of them. The data show 40,000 to 60,000 clones, roughly 80% seen once. The ends were cut back, 2 bases at V and 5 bases at J, with 6 bases in the middle. Germline V gene data show CDR1 as MNHEY and CDR2 as SVGAGI. There are 13 residues in the CDR3. The material was peripheral blood, obtained on day 0 of MenACWY control vaccination. The rearrangement joins TRBV6-5 to TRBJ2-2; D call uncertain. This receptor was identified in an adult in good health. CDR3 coding DNA: TGTGCCAGCAGTTACGGCTATACCGGGGAGCTGTTTTTT. It encodes CASSYGYTGELFF.